One and the same sample provided the 10 T cell receptor beta chains below, sequenced in a study of cytomegalovirus exposure and HLA in healthy donors. The PCR contained 60 Vbeta and 13 Jbeta primers. The method was immunoSEQ multiplex PCR; TCRdb's version includes in-frame clones alone and lacks a portion of them. The table lists roughly 150,000 clones, roughly four fifths of them singletons. The sequenced sample was PBMCs. Every receptor here comes from a man between 45 and 60 years old in good health and CMV-seropositive.

This clone was detected a few times. V and J are TRBV18 and TRBJ1-5, with D perhaps matching TRBD1 (5 bases). The germline CDR1 and CDR2 sequences are KGHSH and LQKENI. V lost 6 bases to trimming and J lost 0 bases, with 15 bases between them. This CDR3 has 16 amino acids. The CDR3 region is CASSERLQGSNQPQHF. The CDR3 DNA is TGTGCCAGCTCGGAACGGCTTCAGGGTAGCAATCAGCCCCAGCATTTT.

V usage is TRBV15 and J usage is TRBJ1-5; 9 nucleotides agree with TRBD1. Germline V gene sequence: CDR1 LNHNV, CDR2 YYDKDF (reference sequence). CDR3 length: 15 residues. J gave up 2 bases and V 3 bases, and 2 bases lay outside the gene matches. The CDR3 nucleotides read TGTGCCACCAGCAGTCGACAGGGGGGCAATCAGCCCCAGCATTTT. Translation: CATSSRQGGNQPQHF.

This clone appeared a single time. This chain joins TRBV30 and TRBJ2-7, with 8 bases fitting TRBD1. J was trimmed by 2 bases and V by 5 bases; bases with no gene match: 5. Germline V gene sequence: CDR1 GTSNPN, CDR2 SVGIG (reference sequence). CDR3 length equals 13 residues. CDR3 DNA: TGTGCCTGGGACCGGGACAGGCCCTACGAGCAGTACTTC. Translating gives CAWDRDRPYEQYF.

The rearrangement links TRBV30 to TRBJ2-5, with D maybe TRBD1 (6 bases). Germline assignment: CDR1 GTSNPN and CDR2 SVGIG (reference sequence). With 1 base removed from V and 7 bases from J, the gap between germline ends came to 16 bases. The CDR3 is 14 residues long. The CDR3 coding sequence is TGTGCCTGGAGTGACAGGGACACCCGGGGGACCCAGTACTTC. Its protein product is CAWSDRDTRGTQYF.

The J gene is TRBJ2-2, the V gene TRBV7-3; TRBD2 matches 8 bases. Trimming removed 0 bases from V and 4 bases from J; junction bases left unmatched: 4. Germline V CDR1 and CDR2: SGHTA, FQGTGA. The CDR3 has 16 residues. CDR3 DNA: TGTGCCAGCAGCTTAACGGGACTAGGGTCCACCGGGGAGCTGTTTTTT. Translation gives CASSLTGLGSTGELFF.

This sequence joins TRBV5-6 and TRBJ2-5; 9 bases are shared with TRBD2. V dropped 0 bases and J dropped 8; count of bases not matched to a gene: 11. The length of the CDR3 is 16 residues. Germline V gene sequence: CDR1 SGHDT, CDR2 YYEEEE. The CDR3 loop is CASSLGLAGAIDTQYF. The DNA for the CDR3 is TGTGCCAGCAGCTTGGGATTAGCGGGGGCGATTGATACCCAGTACTTC.

In this sample, this clone turned up once. V is TRBV9 and J is TRBJ2-7; 10 nucleotides align to TRBD1. This CDR3 contains 17 residues. V lost 4 bases and J lost 0; bases outside the gene matches: 10. From germline, CDR1 is SGDLS and CDR2 YYNGEE. The CDR3 is CASSPRGDRGSSYEQYF. DNA for the CDR3: TGTGCCAGCAGCCCCAGGGGGGACAGGGGAAGCTCCTACGAGCAGTACTTC.

V and J are TRBV6-6 and TRBJ1-1; D gene ambiguous. This CDR3 comprises 15 residues. V dropped 6 bases and J dropped 0 bases, with 14 bases sitting between them. CDR1 is MNHNY, CDR2 SVGAGI, per germline (reference sequence). The CDR3 sequence is CASRPRPQVNTEAFF. The CDR3 bases are TGTGCCAGCAGACCCCGGCCCCAGGTGAACACTGAAGCTTTCTTT.

The chain has TRBV6-1 and TRBJ1-2; tentative D call: TRBD1 (5 bases). Per the germline V gene, CDR1 is MNHNS and CDR2 is SASEGT. There are 15 residues in the CDR3. Trimming shortened V by 4 bases and J by 0 bases, and 12 bases separated the two germline ends. The CDR3 nucleotides read TGTGCCAGCAGTGCCCCGACAGCCACTAACTATGGCTACACCTTC. Encoded protein: CASSAPTATNYGYTF.

In its sample, this clone was seen a few times. CDR3 coding DNA: TGTGCCAGCAGTGAATCCGGAGGCTGGACTGAAGCTTTCTTT. It codes for CASSESGGWTEAFF. The chain combines TRBV25-1 with TRBJ1-1; D call uncertain. With 1 base removed from V and 5 bases from J, the gap between germline ends came to 11 bases. This CDR3 comprises 14 residues. Germline CDR1 reads MGHDK; CDR2 reads SYGVNS.